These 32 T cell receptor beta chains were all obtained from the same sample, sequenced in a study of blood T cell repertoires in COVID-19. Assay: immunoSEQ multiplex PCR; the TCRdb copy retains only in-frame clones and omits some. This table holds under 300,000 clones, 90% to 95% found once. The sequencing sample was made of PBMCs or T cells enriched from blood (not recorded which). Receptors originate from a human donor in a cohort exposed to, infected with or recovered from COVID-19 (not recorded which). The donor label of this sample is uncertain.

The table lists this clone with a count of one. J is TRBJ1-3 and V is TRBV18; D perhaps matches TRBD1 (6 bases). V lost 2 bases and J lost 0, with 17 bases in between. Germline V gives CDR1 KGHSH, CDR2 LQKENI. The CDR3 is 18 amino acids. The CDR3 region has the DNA TGTGCCAGCTCACCAGAATTACTTCGGACAGACTCTGGAAACACCATATATTTT. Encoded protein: CASSPELLRTDSGNTIYF. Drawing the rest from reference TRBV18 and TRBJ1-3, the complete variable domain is NAGVMQNPRHLVRRRGQEARLRCSPMKGHSHVYWYRQLPEEGLKFMVYLQKENIIDESGMPKERFSAEFPKEGPSILRIQQVVRGDSAAYFCASSPELLRTDSGNTIYFGEGSWLTVV.

CDR3 nucleotides: TGTGCCAGTAGTATGCTCAGAAATCAGCCCCAGCATTTT. Amino acids: CASSMLRNQPQHF. The chain employs TRBV19 and TRBJ1-5; D gene ambiguous. Germline values: CDR1 LNHDA, CDR2 SQIVND (reference sequence). V gave up 3 bases and J gave up 4 bases, with 7 bases separating them. There are 13 residues in the CDR3.

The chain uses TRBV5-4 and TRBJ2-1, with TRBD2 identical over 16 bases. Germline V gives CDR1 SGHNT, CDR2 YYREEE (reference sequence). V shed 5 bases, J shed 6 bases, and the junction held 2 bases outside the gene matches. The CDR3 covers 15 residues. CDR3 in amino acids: CASSGTSGGANEQFF. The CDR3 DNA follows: TGTGCCAGCAGTGGGACTAGCGGGGGGGCCAATGAGCAGTTCTTC.

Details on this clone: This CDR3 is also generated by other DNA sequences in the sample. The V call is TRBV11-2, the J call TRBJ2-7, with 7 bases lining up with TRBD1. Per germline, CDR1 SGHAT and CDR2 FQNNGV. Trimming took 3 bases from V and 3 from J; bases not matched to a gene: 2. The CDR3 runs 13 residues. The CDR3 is CASSLDRYYEQYF. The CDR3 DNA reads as TGTGCCAGCAGCTTGGACAGGTACTACGAGCAGTACTTC.

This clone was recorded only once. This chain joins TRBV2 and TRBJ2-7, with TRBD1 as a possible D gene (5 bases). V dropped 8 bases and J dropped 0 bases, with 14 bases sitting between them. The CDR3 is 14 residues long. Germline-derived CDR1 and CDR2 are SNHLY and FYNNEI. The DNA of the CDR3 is TGTGCCAGCGGGGTCGACAGTCTCTCCTACGAGCAGTACTTC. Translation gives CASGVDSLSYEQYF.

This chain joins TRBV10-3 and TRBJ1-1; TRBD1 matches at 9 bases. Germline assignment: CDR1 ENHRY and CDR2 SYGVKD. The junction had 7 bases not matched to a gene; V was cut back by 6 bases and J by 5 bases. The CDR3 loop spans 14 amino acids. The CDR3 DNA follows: TGTGCCATCAGAGTTGGGACAGGGAAAACTGAAGCTTTCTTT. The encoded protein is CAIRVGTGKTEAFF.

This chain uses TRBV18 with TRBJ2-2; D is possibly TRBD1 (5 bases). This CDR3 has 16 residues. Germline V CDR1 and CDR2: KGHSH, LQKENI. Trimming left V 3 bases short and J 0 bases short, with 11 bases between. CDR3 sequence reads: CASSPLDISNTGELFF. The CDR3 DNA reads TGTGCCAGCTCACCCCTGGACATCTCGAACACCGGGGAGCTGTTTTTT. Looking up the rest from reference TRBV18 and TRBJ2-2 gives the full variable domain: NAGVMQNPRHLVRRRGQEARLRCSPMKGHSHVYWYRQLPEEGLKFMVYLQKENIIDESGMPKERFSAEFPKEGPSILRIQQVVRGDSAAYFCASSPLDISNTGELFFGEGSRLTVL.

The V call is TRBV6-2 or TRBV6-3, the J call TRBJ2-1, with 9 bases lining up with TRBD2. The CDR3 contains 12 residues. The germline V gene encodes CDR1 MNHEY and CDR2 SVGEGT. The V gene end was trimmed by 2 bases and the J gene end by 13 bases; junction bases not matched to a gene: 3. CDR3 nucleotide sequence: TGTGCCAGCAGTTACGGGCGGGGGGGCCAGTTCTTC. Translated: CASSYGRGGQFF.

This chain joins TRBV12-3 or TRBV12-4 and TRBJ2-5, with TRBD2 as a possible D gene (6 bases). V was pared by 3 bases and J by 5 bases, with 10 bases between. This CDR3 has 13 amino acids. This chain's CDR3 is CASSFGGFETQYF. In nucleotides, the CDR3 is TGTGCCAGCAGTTTCGGGGGTTTTGAGACCCAGTACTTC.

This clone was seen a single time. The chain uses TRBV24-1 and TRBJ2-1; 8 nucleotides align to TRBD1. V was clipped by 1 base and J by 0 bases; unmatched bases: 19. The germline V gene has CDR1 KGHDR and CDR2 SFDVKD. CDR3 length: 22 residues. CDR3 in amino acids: CATSDFGGIGQGKVNSYNEQFF. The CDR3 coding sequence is TGTGCCACCAGTGATTTCGGGGGAATAGGACAGGGAAAAGTAAACTCCTACAATGAGCAGTTCTTC.

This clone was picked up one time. The CDR3 DNA follows: TGTGCCAGCAGCGCGCGAGAGGGCGGAAAACTGTTTTTT. It is translated as CASSAREGGKLFF. The chain joins TRBV7-2 to TRBJ1-4; D unresolved. The CDR3 totals 13 residues. The V end lost 5 bases, the J end lost 10 bases, and 14 bases lay between the germline ends. Germline V lookup: CDR1 SGHTA, CDR2 FQGNSA. Using reference TRBV7-2 and TRBJ1-4 for the parts outside the CDR3, the full variable domain is GAGVSQSPSNKVTEKGKDVELRCDPISGHTALYWYRQSLGQGLEFLIYFQGNSAPDKSGLPSDRFSAERTGGSVSTLTIQRTQQEDSAVYLCASSAREGGKLFFGSGTQLSVL.

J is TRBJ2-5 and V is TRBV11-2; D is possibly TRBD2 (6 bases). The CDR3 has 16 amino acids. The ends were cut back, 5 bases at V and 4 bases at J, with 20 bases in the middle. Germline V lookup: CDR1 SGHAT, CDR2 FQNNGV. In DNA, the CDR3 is TGTGCCAGCAGCAACACCGGGACTTCAGCTTCAGAGACCCAGTACTTC. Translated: CASSNTGTSASETQYF.

The CDR3 coding sequence is TGCGCCAGCAGCCCGTCGGGGGGCCAGGAAAAACTGTTTTTT. It specifies CASSPSGGQEKLFF. The genes are TRBV5-1 and TRBJ1-4; perhaps TRBD1 as D (6 bases). Per the germline V gene, CDR1 is SGHRS and CDR2 is YFSETQ. The V end lost 4 bases, the J end lost 8 bases, and 15 bases lay between the germline ends. This CDR3 region has 14 residues.

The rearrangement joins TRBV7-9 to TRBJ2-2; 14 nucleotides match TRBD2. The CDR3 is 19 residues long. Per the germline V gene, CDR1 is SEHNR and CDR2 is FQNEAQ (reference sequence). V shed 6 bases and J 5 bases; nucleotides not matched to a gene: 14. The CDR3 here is CASRYPGTSGGRVTGELFF. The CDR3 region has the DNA TGTGCCAGCAGGTACCCGGGGACTAGCGGGGGCCGTGTTACCGGGGAGCTGTTTTTT.

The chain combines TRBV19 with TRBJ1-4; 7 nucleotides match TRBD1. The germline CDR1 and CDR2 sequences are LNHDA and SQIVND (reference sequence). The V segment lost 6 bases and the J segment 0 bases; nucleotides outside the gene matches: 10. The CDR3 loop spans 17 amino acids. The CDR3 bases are TGTGCCAGTAGCATACTCCCACAGGGGTCAACTAATGAAAAACTGTTTTTT. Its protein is CASSILPQGSTNEKLFF. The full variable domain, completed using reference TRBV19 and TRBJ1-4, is DGGITQSPKYLFRKEGQNVTLSCEQNLNHDAMYWYRQDPGQGLRLIYYSQIVNDFQKGDIAEGYSVSREKKESFPLTVTSAQKNPTAFYLCASSILPQGSTNEKLFFGSGTQLSVL.

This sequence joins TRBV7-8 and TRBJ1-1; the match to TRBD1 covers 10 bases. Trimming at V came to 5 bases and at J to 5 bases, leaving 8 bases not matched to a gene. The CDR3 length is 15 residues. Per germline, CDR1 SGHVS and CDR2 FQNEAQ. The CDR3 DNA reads TGTGCCAGCAGCAAAGGACAGGGGGATGCAACTGAAGCTTTCTTT. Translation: CASSKGQGDATEAFF. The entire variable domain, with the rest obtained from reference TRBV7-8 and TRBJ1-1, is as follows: GAGVSQSPRYKVAKRGQDVALRCDPISGHVSLFWYQQALGQGPEFLTYFQNEAQLDKSGLPSDRFFAERPEGSVSTLKIQRTQQEDSAVYLCASSKGQGDATEAFFGQGTRLTVV.

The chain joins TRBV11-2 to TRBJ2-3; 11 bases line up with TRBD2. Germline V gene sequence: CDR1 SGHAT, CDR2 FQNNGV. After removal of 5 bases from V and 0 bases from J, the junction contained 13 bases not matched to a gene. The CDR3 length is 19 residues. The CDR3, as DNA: TGTGCCAGCAGCCCTCTCCTAGCGGGGGGCGACACTAGCACAGATACGCAGTATTTT. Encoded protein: CASSPLLAGGDTSTDTQYF.

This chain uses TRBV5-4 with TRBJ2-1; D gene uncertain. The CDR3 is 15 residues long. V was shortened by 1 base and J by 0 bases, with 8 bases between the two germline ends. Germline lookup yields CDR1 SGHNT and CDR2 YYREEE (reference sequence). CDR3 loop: CASSLRVSSYNEQFF. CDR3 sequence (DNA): TGTGCCAGCAGCTTGCGGGTGAGCTCCTACAATGAGCAGTTCTTC. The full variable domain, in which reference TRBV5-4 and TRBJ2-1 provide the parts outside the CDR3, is ETGVTQSPTHLIKTRGQQVTLRCSSQSGHNTVSWYQQALGQGPQFIFQYYREEENGRGNFPPRFSGLQFPNYSSELNVNALELDDSALYLCASSLRVSSYNEQFFGPGTRLTVL.

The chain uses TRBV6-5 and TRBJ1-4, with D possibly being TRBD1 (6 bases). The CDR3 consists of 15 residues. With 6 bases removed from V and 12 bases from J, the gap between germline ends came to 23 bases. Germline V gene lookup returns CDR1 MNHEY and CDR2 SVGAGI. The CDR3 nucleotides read TGTGCCAGCAGGGGGGCCGGCAGGGCCCTCTCGGAACTGTTTTTT. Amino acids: CASRGAGRALSELFF.

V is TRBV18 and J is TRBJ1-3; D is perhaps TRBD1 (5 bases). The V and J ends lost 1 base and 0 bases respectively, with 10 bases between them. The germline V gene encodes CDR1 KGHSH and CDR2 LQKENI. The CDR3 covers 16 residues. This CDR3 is CASSPLDSFSGNTIYF. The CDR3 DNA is TGTGCCAGCTCACCACTTGACAGCTTCTCTGGAAACACCATATATTTT.

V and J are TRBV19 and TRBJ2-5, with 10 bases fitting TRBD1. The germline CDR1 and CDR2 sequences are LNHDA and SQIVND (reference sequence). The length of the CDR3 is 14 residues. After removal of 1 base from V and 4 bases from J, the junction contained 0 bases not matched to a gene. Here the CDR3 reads CASSIGQGAETQYF. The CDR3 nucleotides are TGTGCCAGTAGTATAGGACAGGGGGCAGAGACCCAGTACTTC.

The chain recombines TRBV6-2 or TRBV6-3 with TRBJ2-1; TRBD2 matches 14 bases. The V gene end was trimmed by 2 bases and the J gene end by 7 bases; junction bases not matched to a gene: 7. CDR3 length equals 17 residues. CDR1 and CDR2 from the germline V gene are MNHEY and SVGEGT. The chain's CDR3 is CASSYQQTSGGANEQFF. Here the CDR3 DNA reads TGTGCCAGCAGTTACCAACAGACTAGCGGGGGGGCTAATGAGCAGTTCTTC.

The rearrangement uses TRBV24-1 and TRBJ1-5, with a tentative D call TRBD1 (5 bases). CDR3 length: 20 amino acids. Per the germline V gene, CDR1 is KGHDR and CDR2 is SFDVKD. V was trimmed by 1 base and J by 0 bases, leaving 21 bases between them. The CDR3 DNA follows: TGTGCCACCAGTGATTTTGGAGCAGGGAATCCCGTCTATAGCAATCAGCCCCAGCATTTT. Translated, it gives CATSDFGAGNPVYSNQPQHF.

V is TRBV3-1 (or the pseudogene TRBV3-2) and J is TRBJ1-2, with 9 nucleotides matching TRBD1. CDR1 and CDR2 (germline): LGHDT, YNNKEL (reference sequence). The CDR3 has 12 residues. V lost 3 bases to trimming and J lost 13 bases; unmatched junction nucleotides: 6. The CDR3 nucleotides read TGTGCCAGCAGCCAGGGACAGGGACCGATCACCTTC. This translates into CASSQGQGPITF.

CDR3 DNA sequence: TGCAGCGTTGAAGATCTTGACACCGGGGAGCTGTTTTTT. As protein: CSVEDLDTGELFF. The V and J genes are TRBV29-1 and TRBJ2-2; no definite D call. Germline lookup yields CDR1 SQVTM and CDR2 ANQGSEA. CDR3 length: 13 amino acids. Trimming took 0 bases from V and 3 from J, leaving 5 bases between them.

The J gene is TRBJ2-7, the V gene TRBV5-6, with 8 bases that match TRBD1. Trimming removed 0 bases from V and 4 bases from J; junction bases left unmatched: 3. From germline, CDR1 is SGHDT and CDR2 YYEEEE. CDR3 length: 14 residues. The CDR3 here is CASSLAWTGYEQYF. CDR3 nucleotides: TGTGCCAGCAGCTTGGCTTGGACAGGGTACGAGCAGTACTTC.

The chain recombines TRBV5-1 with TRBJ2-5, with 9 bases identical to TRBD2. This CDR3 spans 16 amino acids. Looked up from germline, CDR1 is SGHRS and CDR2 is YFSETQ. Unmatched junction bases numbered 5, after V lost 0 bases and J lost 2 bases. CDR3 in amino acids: CASSLGGLAGQETQYF. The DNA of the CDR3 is TGCGCCAGCAGCTTGGGAGGTCTAGCGGGGCAAGAGACCCAGTACTTC. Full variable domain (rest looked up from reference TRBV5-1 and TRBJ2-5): KAGVTQTPRYLIKTRGQQVTLSCSPISGHRSVSWYQQTPGQGLQFLFEYFSETQRNKGNFPGRFSGRQFSNSRSEMNVSTLELGDSALYLCASSLGGLAGQETQYFGPGTRLLVL.

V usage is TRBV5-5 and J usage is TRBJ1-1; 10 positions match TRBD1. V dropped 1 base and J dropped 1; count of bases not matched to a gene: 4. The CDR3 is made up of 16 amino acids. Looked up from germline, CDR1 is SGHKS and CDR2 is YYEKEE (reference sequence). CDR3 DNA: TGTGCCAGCAGCTTGCGGGGACAGGGGAAGAACACTGAAGCTTTCTTT. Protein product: CASSLRGQGKNTEAFF.

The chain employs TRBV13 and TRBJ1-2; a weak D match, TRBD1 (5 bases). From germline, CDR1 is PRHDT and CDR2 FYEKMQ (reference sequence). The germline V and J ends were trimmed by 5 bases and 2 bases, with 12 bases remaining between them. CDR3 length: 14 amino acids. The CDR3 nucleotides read TGTGCCAGCAGCGTCCGGGGGGTGAACTATGGCTACACCTTC. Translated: CASSVRGVNYGYTF.

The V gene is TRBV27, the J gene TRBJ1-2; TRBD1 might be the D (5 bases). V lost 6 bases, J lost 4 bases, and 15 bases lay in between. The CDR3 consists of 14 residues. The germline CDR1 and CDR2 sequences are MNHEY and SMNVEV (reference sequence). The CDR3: CASRAVGGTYGYTF. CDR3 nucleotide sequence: TGTGCCAGCAGGGCCGTGGGGGGGACCTATGGCTACACCTTC.

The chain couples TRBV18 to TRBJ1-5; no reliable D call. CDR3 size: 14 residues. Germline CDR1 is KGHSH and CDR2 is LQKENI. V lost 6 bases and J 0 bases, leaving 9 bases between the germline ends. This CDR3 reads CASSSDSSNQPQHF. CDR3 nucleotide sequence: TGTGCCAGCTCGTCGGACTCTAGCAATCAGCCCCAGCATTTT.

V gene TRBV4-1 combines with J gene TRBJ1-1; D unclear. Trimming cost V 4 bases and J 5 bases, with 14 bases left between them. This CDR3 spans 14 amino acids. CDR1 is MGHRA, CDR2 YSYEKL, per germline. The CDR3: CASSPLEGRTEAFF. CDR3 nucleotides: TGCGCCAGCAGCCCCCTGGAGGGAAGGACTGAAGCTTTCTTT.